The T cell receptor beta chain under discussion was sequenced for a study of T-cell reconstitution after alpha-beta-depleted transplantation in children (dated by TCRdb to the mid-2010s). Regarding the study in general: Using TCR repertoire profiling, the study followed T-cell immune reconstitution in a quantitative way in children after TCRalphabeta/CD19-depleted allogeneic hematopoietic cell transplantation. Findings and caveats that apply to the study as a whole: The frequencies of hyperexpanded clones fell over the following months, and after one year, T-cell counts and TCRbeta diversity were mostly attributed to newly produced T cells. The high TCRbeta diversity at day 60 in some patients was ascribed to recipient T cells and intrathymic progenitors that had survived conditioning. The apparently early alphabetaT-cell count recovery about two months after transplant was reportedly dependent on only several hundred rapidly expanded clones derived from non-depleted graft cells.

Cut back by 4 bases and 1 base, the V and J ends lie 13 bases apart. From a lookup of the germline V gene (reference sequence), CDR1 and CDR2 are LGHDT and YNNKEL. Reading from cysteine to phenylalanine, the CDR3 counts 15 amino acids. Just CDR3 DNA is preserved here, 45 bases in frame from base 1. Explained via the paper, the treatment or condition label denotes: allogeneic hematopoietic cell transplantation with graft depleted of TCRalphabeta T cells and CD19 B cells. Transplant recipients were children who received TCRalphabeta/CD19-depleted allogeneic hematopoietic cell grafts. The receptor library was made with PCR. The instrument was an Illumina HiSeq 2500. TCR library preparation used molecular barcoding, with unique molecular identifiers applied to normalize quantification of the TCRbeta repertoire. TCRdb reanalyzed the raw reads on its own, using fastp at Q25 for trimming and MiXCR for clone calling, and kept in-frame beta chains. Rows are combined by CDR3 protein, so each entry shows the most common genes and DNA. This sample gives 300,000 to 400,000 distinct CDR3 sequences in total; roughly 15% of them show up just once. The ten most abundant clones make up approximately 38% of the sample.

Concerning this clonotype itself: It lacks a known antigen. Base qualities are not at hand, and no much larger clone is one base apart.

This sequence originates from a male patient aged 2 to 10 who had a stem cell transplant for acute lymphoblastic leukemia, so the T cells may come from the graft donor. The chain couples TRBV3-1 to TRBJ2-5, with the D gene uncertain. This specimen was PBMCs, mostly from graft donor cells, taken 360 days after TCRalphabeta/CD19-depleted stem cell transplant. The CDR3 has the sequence CASSPYGGGQETQYF. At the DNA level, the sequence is TGTGCCAGCAGCCCGTACGGCGGCGGCCAAGAGACCCAGTACTTC.